Shown below are 29 T cell receptor beta chains from a single sample sequenced in a study of monozygotic twins with inflammatory bowel disease. From the 5' RACE reads, TCRdb lists one entry per CDR3 protein and no DNA. The sample data list 300,000 to 400,000 distinct CDR3 sequences. The sequenced sample was blood. These receptors all stem from a human donor with ulcerative colitis or Crohn's disease, or a healthy co-twin of an affected twin (not recorded which).

This CDR3 reads CASTIVLITCKETQYF. This chain uses TRBV27 with TRBJ2-5. Germline V CDR1 and CDR2: MNHEY, SMNVEV (reference sequence). This CDR3 region has 16 residues.

V gene TRBV12-3 or TRBV12-4 combines with J gene TRBJ2-3. The CDR3 is 14 amino acids. The CDR3 loop is CASQTSGITDTQYF.

This chain connects TRBV2 to TRBJ2-2; the D call from TCRdb, TRBD2, cannot be confirmed without DNA. CDR1 and CDR2 from the germline V gene are SNHLY and FYNNEI. This CDR3 contains 14 residues. CDR3 protein: CATGTSGATGELFF. Using reference TRBV2 and TRBJ2-2 for the parts outside the CDR3, the full variable domain is EPEVTQTPSHQVTQMGQEVILRCVPISNHLYFYWYRQILGQKVEFLVSFYNNEISEKSEIFDDQFSVERPDGSNFTLKIRSTKLEDSAMYFCATGTSGATGELFFGEGSRLTVL.

CDR3 sequence reads: CASSLGHTSSGNTIYF. This chain links TRBV5-1 with TRBJ1-3. There are 16 residues in the CDR3. CDR1 SGHRS and CDR2 YFSETQ come from the germline V gene.

V is TRBV2 and J is TRBJ2-7; there is no DNA to check the TCRdb D call of TRBD1. Looked up from germline, CDR1 is SNHLY and CDR2 is FYNNEI. The CDR3 sequence is 12 residues long. CDR3: CASRQVTYEQYF.

The chain recombines TRBV13 with TRBJ2-7; as DNA is missing, the TRBD1 call by TCRdb cannot be tested. The CDR3 has 12 amino acids. Germline V lookup: CDR1 PRHDT, CDR2 FYEKMQ (reference sequence). This chain's CDR3 is CASSLLPGEQYF.

The CDR3 spells CASSLEGRGYEQYF. The rearrangement links TRBV5-1 to TRBJ2-7; as DNA is missing, the TRBD1 call by TCRdb cannot be tested. The CDR3 length is 14 residues. In germline, CDR1 is SGHRS, CDR2 YFSETQ.

The CDR3 reads CASARRGDMNTEAFF. J is TRBJ1-1 and V is TRBV12-3 or TRBV12-4; TCRdb proposes TRBD1, but this gene call is untestable without DNA. The length of the CDR3 is 15 residues.

This sequence joins TRBV20-1 and TRBJ2-1; TCRdb reports TRBD2, a call that lacks DNA to check it against. The CDR3 covers 16 residues. The germline V gene has CDR1 DFQATT and CDR2 SNEGSKA (reference sequence). This CDR3 reads CSARDGGGNPVNEQFF.

The genes are TRBV4-1 and TRBJ2-2; TCRdb proposes TRBD2, but this gene call is untestable without DNA. The CDR3 runs to 18 residues. Germline V gene lookup returns CDR1 MGHRA and CDR2 YSYEKL. The CDR3 sequence: CASSQALLAGSLAGELFF.

J is TRBJ1-2 and V is TRBV19. From germline, CDR1 is LNHDA and CDR2 SQIVND (reference sequence). There are 11 residues in the CDR3. CDR3 in amino acids: CASGNGYGYTF.

The chain couples TRBV5-1 to TRBJ2-1; there is no DNA to check the TCRdb D call of TRBD2. Germline CDR1 and CDR2: SGHRS and YFSETQ. This CDR3 region has 14 residues. CDR3 loop: CASSFIGSAPEQFF.

This chain connects TRBV4-1 to TRBJ2-1. The CDR3 spans 16 residues. Per germline, CDR1 MGHRA and CDR2 YSYEKL. The CDR3 region is CASSQDPEGFYNEQFF.

This chain links TRBV6-1 with TRBJ2-1; absent DNA, TCRdb's TRBD2 call cannot be checked. CDR3 size: 15 residues. Per germline, CDR1 MNHNS and CDR2 SASEGT. CDR3 residues: CASRSLAGVYNEQFF.

This chain joins TRBV15 and TRBJ1-5. Germline V gene lookup returns CDR1 LNHNV and CDR2 YYDKDF (reference sequence). The CDR3 is 15 amino acids. The CDR3 is CATSSDGYSNQPQHF.

This chain connects TRBV6-5 to TRBJ1-5; TCRdb outputs TRBD1, but without DNA this stays unchecked. CDR1 and CDR2 (germline): MNHEY, SVGAGI. CDR3 size: 14 residues. The CDR3: CASSYRQGNQPQHF.

The chain recombines TRBV6-5 with TRBJ2-7. CDR1 and CDR2 (germline): MNHEY, SVGAGI. The CDR3 has 13 amino acids. The CDR3 loop is CASSYGRGYEQCF.

The J gene is TRBJ2-5, the V gene TRBV5-5. The CDR3 runs to 12 residues. The germline V gene encodes CDR1 SGHKS and CDR2 YYEKEE (reference sequence). The CDR3 protein is CASSLVEGTQYF.

The genes are TRBV4-3 and TRBJ2-2; as DNA is missing, the TRBD1 call by TCRdb cannot be tested. CDR3 length: 16 amino acids. CDR1 and CDR2 (germline): LGHNA, YSLEER. The CDR3 spells CASSQQGAQNTGELFF.

V gene TRBV29-1 combines with J gene TRBJ2-1. Germline loops: CDR1 SQVTM, CDR2 ANQGSEA. The CDR3 is 12 amino acids. CDR3 protein: CSGGSSYNEQFF.

The chain carries TRBV5-1 and TRBJ2-1; absent DNA, TCRdb's TRBD1 call cannot be checked. The CDR3 loop spans 14 amino acids. Germline loops: CDR1 SGHRS, CDR2 YFSETQ. The CDR3 here is CASTGSGAYNEQFF.

The genes are TRBV7-9 and TRBJ1-1. CDR1 is SEHNR and CDR2 is FQNEAQ in the germline V gene (reference sequence). The CDR3 spans 11 residues. The CDR3 reads CASSLNWFTFF.

J is TRBJ2-1 and V is TRBV5-1; TCRdb proposes TRBD1, but this gene call is untestable without DNA. The CDR3 extends over 15 amino acids. The germline CDR1 and CDR2 sequences are SGHRS and YFSETQ. CDR3 sequence reads: CASSPGTGGFNEQFF.

The chain carries TRBV4-3 and TRBJ1-1; TCRdb indicates TRBD1, and absent DNA this call remains unverified. Germline V gene data show CDR1 as LGHNA and CDR2 as YSLEER. This CDR3 spans 20 amino acids. CDR3 loop: CASSQVMFGGGERMNTEAFF.

The gene calls are TRBV5-5 and TRBJ2-1; TCRdb's D call of TRBD1 is untestable without DNA. The CDR3 is made up of 15 amino acids. CDR1 is SGHKS and CDR2 is YYEKEE in the germline V gene (reference sequence). CDR3 sequence reads: CASSLAGTVSYEQFF.

The chain is built from TRBV28 and TRBJ2-5; checking the TCRdb D call of TRBD1 is not possible without DNA. The CDR3 contains 15 residues. Germline CDR1 reads MDHEN; CDR2 reads SYDVKM. The CDR3 loop reads CASSFGQGARETQYF.

The gene calls are TRBV21-1 and TRBJ2-1; checking the TCRdb D call of TRBD1 is not possible without DNA. TRBV21-1 is assigned pseudogene status. The CDR3 is 14 amino acids. The CDR3 is CASSNRDRYNEQFF.

The chain joins TRBV15 to TRBJ2-7; the TCRdb call, TRBD2, lacks DNA for checking. CDR3 length equals 15 residues. Germline lookup yields CDR1 LNHNV and CDR2 YYDKDF (reference sequence). The CDR3 sequence is CATSRERADSYEQYF.

The chain recombines TRBV10-3 with TRBJ2-1; absent DNA, TCRdb's TRBD1 call cannot be checked. The CDR3 spans 12 residues. Germline V CDR1 and CDR2: ENHRY, SYGVKD. CDR3 region: CAISDPGAWQFF.